A single sample gave rise to the 21 T cell receptor beta chains below, sequenced in a study of identical twins. TCRdb passed the 5' RACE reads through MiXCR, listing each CDR3 protein once. The repertoire consists of 1.5 million to 2 million distinct CDR3 sequences, with 32% occurring once and the leading ten covering 0.27%. Sequencing was carried out using cord blood. These receptors came from a newborn girl in good health.

This clonotype was recorded a few times. The gene calls are TRBV7-2 and TRBJ2-1; D unresolved. The germline V gene has CDR1 SGHTA and CDR2 FQGNSA. This CDR3 is 16 amino acids long. V was pared by 1 base and J by 2 bases, with 12 bases between. This chain's CDR3 is CASSLEVVVAYNEQFF. CDR3 coding DNA: TGTGCCAGCAGCTTAGAGGTGGTTGTAGCCTACAATGAGCAGTTCTTC.

This clonotype was seen a single time. The rearrangement joins TRBV13 to TRBJ2-5; maybe TRBD1 (5 bases). Germline V gives CDR1 PRHDT, CDR2 FYEKMQ (reference sequence). V lost 5 bases to trimming and J lost 4 bases, with 11 bases between them. The CDR3 is made up of 13 amino acids. The chain's CDR3 is CASSPGYRETQYF. CDR3 nucleotides: TGTGCCAGCAGCCCAGGGTACCGAGAGACCCAGTACTTC.

This clonotype was counted a few times. The J gene is TRBJ1-2, the V gene TRBV5-6; D remains unclear. The CDR3 sequence is 14 residues long. The germline V and J ends were trimmed by 1 base and 7 bases, with 14 bases remaining between them. Looked up from germline, CDR1 is SGHDT and CDR2 is YYEEEE. CDR3 nucleotide sequence: TGTGCCAGCAGCTTGCCCGATAACTTTGGTGGCTACACCTTC. Amino acids: CASSLPDNFGGYTF. Full variable domain (rest looked up from reference TRBV5-6 and TRBJ1-2): DAGVTQSPTHLIKTRGQQVTLRCSPKSGHDTVSWYQQALGQGPQFIFQYYEEEERQRGNFPDRFSGHQFPNYSSELNVNALLLGDSALYLCASSLPDNFGGYTFGSGTRLTVV.

A few counts support this clonotype. The chain is built from TRBV6-5 and TRBJ1-2; 8 bases match TRBD1. CDR1 and CDR2 (germline): MNHEY, SVGAGI. V shed 10 bases, J shed 0 bases, and the junction held 7 bases outside the gene matches. This CDR3 is built from 14 residues. The CDR3 DNA reads TGTGCCACCTGGACAGGGCGGCCTAACTATGGCTACACCTTC. It is translated as CATWTGRPNYGYTF.

The V and J genes are TRBV7-2 and TRBJ2-7, with D perhaps TRBD1 (6 bases). The ends were cut back, 0 bases at V and 0 bases at J, with 12 bases in the middle. The CDR3 length is 16 residues. Germline CDR1 SGHTA, CDR2 FQGNSA. The CDR3 nucleotides are TGTGCCAGCAGCTTAGCGGGTCAGGGGCCCTCCTACGAGCAGTACTTC. It codes for CASSLAGQGPSYEQYF.

As concerns this clonotype: A read error may be the cause here, since a much bigger clone is one base away. The genes are TRBV6-1 and TRBJ1-2; D uncertain. The CDR3 is 14 residues long. Looked up from germline, CDR1 is MNHNS and CDR2 is SASEGT. DNA of the CDR3: TGTGCCAGCAGTGAAGGAGGACCCCAATATGACTACACCTTC. Protein product: CASSEGGPQYDYTF.

Remarks on this clonotype: A much bigger clone sits one base away, suggesting this may be a read error. The V gene is TRBV10-3, the J gene TRBJ2-7, with D perhaps being TRBD1 or TRBD2 (5 bases each). Trimming removed 8 bases at V and 7 bases at J, with 21 bases between. The CDR3 spans 14 residues. Germline lookup yields CDR1 ENHRY and CDR2 SYGVKD. The CDR3: CAIGVGDHYNEQYF. The DNA for the CDR3 is TGTGCCATCGGGGTAGGGGACCATTACAATGAGCAGTACTTC.

This clonotype was seen a few times. The junction and the germline gene differ at one end; a read error may be behind it. The chain has TRBV20-1 and TRBJ1-2; D is possibly TRBD1 (6 bases). Germline V lookup: CDR1 DFQATT, CDR2 SNEGSKA (reference sequence). The CDR3 has 12 residues. The CDR3 bases are TGCAGTGCCAAGGGGGTAAACTATAGCTACACCTTC. This encodes CSAKGVNYSYTF.

The chain links TRBV25-1 to TRBJ1-5; TRBD1 aligns across 12 bases. Germline V gene sequence: CDR1 MGHDK, CDR2 SYGVNS. Trimming removed 6 bases from V and 6 bases from J; junction bases left unmatched: 9. The CDR3 is 16 amino acids. For the CDR3, the DNA is TGTGCCAGCAGCCCCCGGGGACAGGGGGCGAGTCAGCCCCAGCATTTT. The encoded protein is CASSPRGQGASQPQHF.

This chain joins TRBV29-1 and TRBJ1-1; D is perhaps TRBD1 (6 bases). Germline CDR1 reads SQVTM; CDR2 reads ANQGSEA. The CDR3 loop spans 12 amino acids. V was cut by 7 bases and J by 3 bases, with 12 bases left in between. The CDR3 DNA reads TGCAGCGGGGGGGCTGGGTACACTGAAGCTTTCTTT. As protein: CSGGAGYTEAFF.

This chain uses TRBV20-1 with TRBJ1-1, with D unresolved. Trimming shortened V by 1 base and J by 0 bases, and 9 bases separated the two germline ends. This CDR3 region has 14 residues. Germline CDR1 is DFQATT and CDR2 is SNEGSKA (reference sequence). CDR3 DNA sequence: TGCAGTGCTAGAGGGGCAGGCGTGAACACTGAAGCTTTCTTT. This gives the protein CSARGAGVNTEAFF.

This chain uses TRBV18 with TRBJ2-3; D remains unclear. The CDR3 has 15 amino acids. Germline V gives CDR1 KGHSH, CDR2 LQKENI. Trimming removed 0 bases from V and 1 base from J, with 8 bases in between. The CDR3 region has the DNA TGTGCCAGCTCACCACCGTGGCAGGGCACAGATACGCAGTATTTT. Translating gives CASSPPWQGTDTQYF.

The chain is built from TRBV11-2 and TRBJ2-1, with unresolved D. The CDR3 consists of 15 residues. Per germline, CDR1 SGHAT and CDR2 FQNNGV. Trimming took off 3 bases at V and 4 bases at J, with 13 bases between the two ends. CDR3 sequence: CASSFQNTPYNEQFF. DNA of the CDR3: TGTGCCAGCAGCTTCCAAAACACTCCTTACAATGAGCAGTTCTTC.

The V gene is TRBV10-3, the J gene TRBJ2-3, with 10 bases lining up with TRBD1. Germline CDR1 and CDR2: ENHRY and SYGVKD. The CDR3 is 15 amino acids. The V gene end was trimmed by 5 bases and the J gene end by 9 bases; junction bases not matched to a gene: 11. The CDR3 nucleotides read TGTGCCATCAGTCCGGGGACAGGGGTGGTTGAAACGCAGTATTTT. Amino acids: CAISPGTGVVETQYF.

This clonotype was found a few times. The rearrangement links TRBV5-1 to TRBJ2-1, with 12 bases aligning to TRBD1. In germline, CDR1 is SGHRS, CDR2 YFSETQ. The CDR3 extends over 14 amino acids. Germline trimming cut 6 bases from V and 10 bases from J; bases unmatched to any gene: 8. This chain's CDR3 is CASIPGQGAREQFF. Written as DNA, the CDR3 is TGCGCCAGCATCCCGGGACAGGGGGCTAGGGAGCAGTTCTTC.

The CDR3, as DNA: TGTGCCAGCAGTGTGGACAGGACCACTTACAATGAGCAGTTCTTC. This encodes CASSVDRTTYNEQFF. The chain recombines TRBV2 with TRBJ2-1, with 7 bases that match TRBD1. This CDR3 contains 15 residues. V gave up 4 bases and J gave up 4 bases; unmatched junction bases: 7. CDR1 is SNHLY, CDR2 FYNNEI, per germline.

This clonotype occurred a few times. V gene TRBV9 combines with J gene TRBJ2-3, with unresolved D. This CDR3 is built from 14 residues. The V and J ends lost 0 bases and 0 bases respectively, with 5 bases between them. The V gene's germline CDR1 is SGDLS and CDR2 YYNGEE. Here the CDR3 reads CASSVVVSTDTQYF. The CDR3 region has the DNA TGTGCCAGCAGCGTAGTGGTGAGCACAGATACGCAGTATTTT.

This clonotype was seen a few times. The rearrangement uses TRBV14 and TRBJ2-1; TRBD2 matches at 7 bases. Germline trimming cut 3 bases from V and 0 bases from J; bases unmatched to any gene: 5. CDR3 size: 16 residues. In germline, CDR1 is SGHDN, CDR2 FVKESK. The CDR3: CASSHRDYVSYNEQFF. As DNA, the CDR3 is TGTGCCAGCAGCCATCGGGACTACGTCTCCTACAATGAGCAGTTCTTC.

The genes are TRBV30 and TRBJ2-4; D is perhaps TRBD1 (6 bases). Per the germline V gene, CDR1 is GTSNPN and CDR2 is SVGIG (reference sequence). The V end lost 2 bases, the J end lost 4 bases, and 12 bases lay between the germline ends. This CDR3 has 14 residues. CDR3 sequence (DNA): TGTGCCTGGAGTCTTGGAACAGGGAAAAACATTCAGTACTTC. Amino acid sequence: CAWSLGTGKNIQYF.

This chain joins TRBV11-1 and TRBJ2-1; a possible D gene is TRBD2 (7 bases). Trimming cost V 0 bases and J 3 bases, with 15 bases left between them. This CDR3 has 17 residues. Looked up from germline, CDR1 is SGHAT and CDR2 is FQDESV (reference sequence). DNA of the CDR3: TGTGCCAGCAGCTTAGCGGTGGGCGGGGGACACTACAATGAGCAGTTCTTC. Amino acid sequence: CASSLAVGGGHYNEQFF. The entire variable domain, with the rest obtained from reference TRBV11-1 and TRBJ2-1, is as follows: EAEVAQSPRYKITEKSQAVAFWCDPISGHATLYWYRQILGQGPELLVQFQDESVVDDSQLPKDRFSAERLKGVDSTLKIQPAELGDSAMYLCASSLAVGGGHYNEQFFGPGTRLTVL.

The chain uses TRBV6-1 and TRBJ1-1; D is undetermined. CDR3 size: 12 residues. Per the germline V gene, CDR1 is MNHNS and CDR2 is SASEGT. The ends were cut back, 4 bases at V and 6 bases at J, with 9 bases in the middle. Here the CDR3 DNA reads TGTGCCAGCAGTGCCCAGGAGGCTGAAGCTTTCTTT. It is translated as CASSAQEAEAFF.